This TCR beta chain stems from a study of blood T cell repertoires in COVID-19. Some clones are missing from TCRdb's copy, which holds only in-frame ones; the method was immunoSEQ multiplex PCR. The top ten hold less than 5.5% of the sample, which has 110,000 to 150,000 clones, more than 75% seen once. This CDR3 is 12 amino acids long. The V gene end was trimmed by 6 bases and the J gene end by 4 bases; junction bases not matched to a gene: 6. CDR1 is SQVTM, CDR2 ANQGSEA, per germline. The receptor was isolated from a woman aged 45-59 years with acute or convalescent COVID-19. Specimen: peripheral blood. V usage is TRBV29-1 and J usage is TRBJ2-7; TRBD2 matches at 7 bases. The CDR3 sequence is CSVRTRGYEQYF. In nucleotides, the CDR3 is TGCAGCGTGCGGACTAGGGGTTACGAGCAGTACTTC.